The sequence of this T cell receptor (beta chain) was determined in a study of response to subunit inactivated influenza vaccine. TCRdb called the RT-PCR reads again in MiXCR, with one record for every CDR3 protein. The data contain roughly 570,000 distinct CDR3 sequences, over 10% of them singletons. Study outcomes and limitations: It was suggested by the authors that few new T cells are recruited by each seasonal influenza vaccination.

CDR3 length: 15 amino acids. Trimming left V 1 base short and J 0 bases short, with 8 bases between. CDR1 and CDR2 from the germline V gene are MNHEY and SVGAGI. Concerning this clonotype itself: Its antigen remains unidentified.

The sequencing here drew on PBMCs from blood, taken 40 to 50 days after vaccination. The chain carries TRBV6-5 and TRBJ2-3; D call uncertain. The receptor was isolated from a man aged 50-60 years who received an inactivated influenza vaccine. In DNA, the CDR3 is TGTGCCAGCAGTTACTTTGCGGCTAGCACAGATACGCAGTATTTT. It is translated as CASSYFAASTDTQYF.